The 25 T cell receptor beta chains listed next were all sequenced from one sample in a study of shared clonotypes between healthy human individuals. CD45RO negativity and positive selection for CCR7 defined naive CD8 cells, a population that excluded terminally differentiated effector memory CD45RA+ cells. Sequencing was performed with immunoSEQ multiplex PCR; in TCRdb, only in-frame clones are kept and a portion is missing. The sample records about 580,000 clones, roughly 98% being singletons. What was sequenced was naive CD8+ T cells sorted from blood. Receptor source: a man in his thirties or forties in good health.

CDR3 DNA sequence: TGCGCCAGCAGCCAATGGACAGGTTCATACGAGCAGTACTTC. Its protein product is CASSQWTGSYEQYF. The chain employs TRBV4-1 and TRBJ2-7; 7 bases are a match to TRBD1. The V and J ends lost 2 bases and 4 bases, in that order; junction bases with no gene match: 5. This CDR3 has 14 residues. The germline V gene encodes CDR1 MGHRA and CDR2 YSYEKL.

The chain joins TRBV27 to TRBJ1-1; D possibly corresponds to TRBD1 (5 bases). CDR1 is MNHEY, CDR2 SMNVEV, per germline (reference sequence). V was shortened by 3 bases and J by 1 base, with 9 bases between the two germline ends. This CDR3 is built from 14 residues. Written as DNA, the CDR3 is TGTGCCAGCAGTTTGGCGGGACGGAACACTGAAGCTTTCTTT. Its translation: CASSLAGRNTEAFF.

This chain connects TRBV12-5 to TRBJ2-1; 8 bases agree with TRBD2. Germline lookup yields CDR1 LGHNT and CDR2 FRNRAP. The CDR3 consists of 17 residues. V trimming: 7 bases; J trimming: 1 base; junction bases outside the gene matches: 12. CDR3 loop: CASVGAGGGGSYNEQFF. CDR3 DNA sequence: TGTGCTAGTGTCGGCGCGGGAGGAGGGGGTTCCTACAATGAGCAGTTCTTC.

The CDR3 sequence is CASSLIPSGKLSYEQYF. CDR3 nucleotide sequence: TGTGCCAGCAGTTTAATCCCCAGCGGGAAGCTCTCCTACGAGCAGTACTTC. The chain has TRBV27 and TRBJ2-7; 7 bases match TRBD2. Germline-derived CDR1 and CDR2 are MNHEY and SMNVEV (reference sequence). V lost 2 bases and J lost 0; bases outside the gene matches: 10. The CDR3 totals 17 residues.

The chain uses TRBV4-3 and TRBJ2-2; no clear D. This CDR3 comprises 13 residues. Per the germline V gene, CDR1 is LGHNA and CDR2 is YSLEER. Trimming left V 3 bases short and J 3 bases short, with 5 bases between. The CDR3 DNA is TGCGCCAGCAGCCATTCCTACACCGGGGAGCTGTTTTTT. Translated, it gives CASSHSYTGELFF.

The chain carries TRBV9 and TRBJ2-1; the D is unclear. CDR1 is SGDLS, CDR2 YYNGEE, per germline. Trimming removed 3 bases at V and 0 bases at J, with 13 bases between. The CDR3 contains 16 residues. CDR3 loop: CASSAVLALSYNEQFF. CDR3 DNA: TGTGCCAGCAGCGCCGTTCTGGCACTCTCCTACAATGAGCAGTTCTTC.

The V gene is TRBV4-1, the J gene TRBJ2-3; D is undetermined. V was clipped by 0 bases and J by 6 bases, with 7 bases between them. CDR3 size: 13 residues. CDR1 is MGHRA, CDR2 YSYEKL, per germline. The CDR3 DNA reads as TGCGCCAGCAGCCAAGAACTGGGGGATACGCAGTATTTT. Translation gives CASSQELGDTQYF.

The chain carries TRBV27 and TRBJ2-5; tentative D call: TRBD1 (6 bases). Germline V gene data show CDR1 as MNHEY and CDR2 as SMNVEV (reference sequence). This CDR3 has 16 amino acids. Trimming cost V 5 bases and J 3 bases, with 19 bases left between them. This CDR3 is CASSQYIGQSKETQYF. The DNA of the CDR3 is TGTGCCAGCAGTCAATACATCGGACAGTCTAAAGAGACCCAGTACTTC.

The rearrangement links TRBV6-6 to TRBJ2-7; D possibly corresponds to TRBD2 (5 bases). Germline CDR1 MNHNY, CDR2 SVGAGI (reference sequence). The V end lost 0 bases, the J end lost 2 bases, and 14 bases lay between the germline ends. The CDR3 loop spans 16 amino acids. Here the CDR3 DNA reads TGTGCCAGCAGTTACTCGAGAGGGCAGACCCCCTACGAGCAGTACTTC. Amino acid sequence: CASSYSRGQTPYEQYF.

The V and J genes are TRBV11-2 and TRBJ2-3; 10 bases agree with TRBD1. Germline values: CDR1 SGHAT, CDR2 FQNNGV. The CDR3 loop spans 18 amino acids. Trimming removed 0 bases from V and 5 bases from J; junction bases left unmatched: 11. DNA for the CDR3: TGTGCCAGCAGCTTAGAAGGCTGGGACAGGGGCGGGGGAGATACGCAGTATTTT. This gives the protein CASSLEGWDRGGGDTQYF.

The chain employs TRBV11-2 and TRBJ2-1; 9 bases line up with TRBD2. Germline assignment: CDR1 SGHAT and CDR2 FQNNGV. This CDR3 is 15 amino acids long. The V segment lost 5 bases and the J segment 7 bases; nucleotides outside the gene matches: 9. CDR3 coding DNA: TGTGCCAGCAGCAACTATAGCGGGAGTTCGAATGAGCAGTTCTTC. Translation gives CASSNYSGSSNEQFF.

The count of this clone is one. The chain uses TRBV18 and TRBJ2-1; 13 bases line up with TRBD2. The germline gives CDR1 KGHSH, CDR2 LQKENI. V lost 4 bases, J lost 7 bases, and 10 bases stayed unmatched. CDR3 size: 17 residues. CDR3 sequence: CASSQWTSGSAGNEQFF. The CDR3 nucleotides read TGTGCCAGCTCACAATGGACTAGCGGGAGTGCGGGAAATGAGCAGTTCTTC.

This CDR3 reads CSVLRELTGGEQETQYF. Here the CDR3 DNA reads TGCAGCGTCTTGCGAGAGTTGACAGGGGGGGAACAAGAGACCCAGTACTTC. The V gene is TRBV29-1, the J gene TRBJ2-5; 9 positions match TRBD1. Germline CDR1 reads SQVTM; CDR2 reads ANQGSEA. The J segment lost 2 bases and the V segment lost 6 bases, leaving 16 bases of the junction unmatched. The CDR3 has 17 residues.

The CDR3, as DNA: TGTGCCAGCAGCCACGGGACTAGCGGGAGAACATTCTACGAGCAGTACTTC. Protein product: CASSHGTSGRTFYEQYF. V and J are TRBV11-2 and TRBJ2-7; 14 bases map to TRBD2. Germline V gene sequence: CDR1 SGHAT, CDR2 FQNNGV. V lost 5 bases to trimming and J lost 3 bases; unmatched junction nucleotides: 9. The CDR3 is 17 residues long.

V and J are TRBV14 and TRBJ2-3, with D perhaps matching TRBD2 (6 bases). The germline V and J ends were trimmed by 2 bases and 0 bases, with 18 bases remaining between them. Per the germline V gene, CDR1 is SGHDN and CDR2 is FVKESK. The CDR3 has 18 residues. This CDR3 is CASSQSGRPGTSTDTQYF. The CDR3 DNA reads as TGTGCCAGCAGCCAATCAGGCCGGCCAGGGACTAGCACAGATACGCAGTATTTT. The whole variable domain, filled in from reference TRBV14 and TRBJ2-3, reads EAGVTQFPSHSVIEKGQTVTLRCDPISGHDNLYWYRRVMGKEIKFLLHFVKESKQDESGMPNNRFLAERTGGTYSTLKVQPAELEDSGVYFCASSQSGRPGTSTDTQYFGPGTRLTVL.

This sequence joins TRBV7-9 and TRBJ2-7; no reliable D call. CDR1 and CDR2 from the germline V gene are SEHNR and FQNEAQ (reference sequence). The CDR3 is made up of 14 amino acids. Trimming pared 1 base from V and 2 bases from J, leaving 9 bases between. The CDR3 DNA reads as TGTGCCAGCAGCTTAGATTGGCTCACCTACGAGCAGTACTTC. Residues: CASSLDWLTYEQYF.

This clone was observed a handful of times. This rearrangement joins TRBV7-3 to TRBJ2-6, with no clear D. CDR3 length: 13 amino acids. V dropped 2 bases and J dropped 2 bases, with 1 base sitting between them. CDR1 is SGHTA and CDR2 is FQGTGA in the germline V gene. This CDR3 is CASSLAGANVLTF. CDR3 DNA: TGTGCCAGCAGCTTAGCTGGGGCCAACGTCCTGACTTTC.

The chain has TRBV14 and TRBJ2-5; 7 bases fit TRBD2. The germline V gene encodes CDR1 SGHDN and CDR2 FVKESK. This CDR3 is built from 15 residues. V was pared by 2 bases and J by 4 bases, with 7 bases of the junction left unmatched. This CDR3 is CASSQLTSDGETQYF. In nucleotides, the CDR3 is TGTGCCAGCAGCCAACTCACTAGCGATGGAGAGACCCAGTACTTC.

The CDR3 reads CASSVSGRARDTQYF. The CDR3 DNA reads TGTGCCAGCAGCGTTAGCGGGAGGGCCCGGGATACGCAGTATTTT. The rearrangement links TRBV9 to TRBJ2-3; 11 bases fit TRBD2. Germline CDR1 reads SGDLS; CDR2 reads YYNGEE. The length of the CDR3 is 15 residues. Trimming at V came to 2 bases and at J to 6 bases, leaving 5 bases not matched to a gene.

In this sample, this clone turned up once. This chain joins TRBV11-2 and TRBJ2-3; the D is unclear. Germline values: CDR1 SGHAT, CDR2 FQNNGV. Deletions cut 3 bases from V and 6 bases from J, with 10 bases between. CDR3 length: 13 amino acids. The CDR3 coding sequence is TGTGCCAGCAGCTTGATCGCTAGGGATACGCAGTATTTT. Protein product: CASSLIARDTQYF. Variable domain in full (rest from reference TRBV11-2 and TRBJ2-3): EAGVAQSPRYKIIEKRQSVAFWCNPISGHATLYWYQQILGQGPKLLIQFQNNGVVDDSQLPKDRFSAERLKGVDSTLKIQPAKLEDSAVYLCASSLIARDTQYFGPGTRLTVL.

The chain has TRBV11-2 and TRBJ2-2; 11 nucleotides agree with TRBD2. V lost 4 bases and J lost 3; bases outside the gene matches: 4. The CDR3 runs to 16 residues. Germline V lookup: CDR1 SGHAT, CDR2 FQNNGV. The CDR3 spells CASSSRLAGYTGELFF. The CDR3 DNA sequence: TGTGCCAGCAGCTCCCGACTAGCGGGGTACACCGGGGAGCTGTTTTTT. Using reference TRBV11-2 and TRBJ2-2 for the parts outside the CDR3, the full variable domain is EAGVAQSPRYKIIEKRQSVAFWCNPISGHATLYWYQQILGQGPKLLIQFQNNGVVDDSQLPKDRFSAERLKGVDSTLKIQPAKLEDSAVYLCASSSRLAGYTGELFFGEGSRLTVL.

About this clone: Other DNA variants within this sample encode the same CDR3. This chain links TRBV5-4 with TRBJ2-3; no clear D gene. V lost 3 bases, J lost 1 base, and 3 bases lay in between. The V gene's germline CDR1 is SGHNT and CDR2 YYREEE (reference sequence). There are 12 residues in the CDR3. The CDR3, as DNA: TGTGCCAGCAGCTCAGGCACAGATACGCAGTATTTT. Translated: CASSSGTDTQYF.

In the case of this clone: The same CDR3 arises from other DNA sequences in this sample as well. The chain carries TRBV9 and TRBJ2-1; 8 bases line up with TRBD2. The J segment lost 2 bases and the V segment lost 2 bases, leaving 3 bases of the junction unmatched. Germline lookup yields CDR1 SGDLS and CDR2 YYNGEE. The CDR3 spans 15 residues. CDR3 sequence: CASSVGLATYNEQFF. The CDR3 nucleotides are TGTGCCAGCAGCGTCGGACTAGCAACCTACAATGAGCAGTTCTTC.

The chain is built from TRBV28 and TRBJ1-5; D remains unclear. With 1 base removed from V and 2 bases from J, the gap between germline ends came to 6 bases. CDR3 size: 14 residues. Germline V gene data show CDR1 as MDHEN and CDR2 as SYDVKM. The DNA of the CDR3 is TGTGCCAGCAGTTTATTAGGCCGCAATCAGCCCCAGCATTTT. This translates into CASSLLGRNQPQHF.

The V and J genes are TRBV5-1 and TRBJ2-7; weak D call: TRBD1 (5 bases). CDR1 is SGHRS and CDR2 is YFSETQ in the germline V gene. The CDR3 runs to 12 residues. Between the trimmed V and J ends, which lost 4 bases and 3 bases, there was a span of 8 bases. CDR3: CASSPDSYEQYF. For the CDR3, the DNA is TGCGCCAGCAGCCCCGACAGCTACGAGCAGTACTTC.